This T cell receptor (beta chain) was captured by sequencing in a study of T cells in Graves' hyperthyroidism and ophthalmopathy. Study summary: Prior to any treatment, at the point of initial diagnosis, peripheral blood was collected.

The investigators amplified TCR beta CDR3 regions from RNA transcripts. Primed by the HTBI set, a first-round RT-PCR was run on the TCR CDR3. Each CDR3 protein is one row after TCRdb ran MiXCR on the multiplex PCR reads. Here the sample spans hundreds of thousands of distinct CDR3 sequences, 12% to 15% being singletons. An absence of ophthalmopathy progression within 18 months meant stable Graves' hyperthyroidism. The hyperthyroidism was newly diagnosed and had lasted under 2 months; the patients were aged 18 to 65. Exclusion of patients followed from uncontrolled infection, other autoimmune disease, pregnancy or lactation. This CDR3 contains 17 residues. V was shortened by 5 bases and J by 3 bases, with 22 bases between the two germline ends.

The sequence came from a woman in her late teens or twenties with Graves' hyperthyroidism. Sequencing was performed on blood. The chain couples TRBV12-3 or TRBV12-4 to TRBJ2-5, with D possibly being TRBD1 or TRBD2 (5 bases each). CDR3 in DNA: TGTGCCAGCAGTCTCCCGCCTAGGGGACGCACCAAAGAGACCCAGTACTTC. It yields the protein CASSLPPRGRTKETQYF.